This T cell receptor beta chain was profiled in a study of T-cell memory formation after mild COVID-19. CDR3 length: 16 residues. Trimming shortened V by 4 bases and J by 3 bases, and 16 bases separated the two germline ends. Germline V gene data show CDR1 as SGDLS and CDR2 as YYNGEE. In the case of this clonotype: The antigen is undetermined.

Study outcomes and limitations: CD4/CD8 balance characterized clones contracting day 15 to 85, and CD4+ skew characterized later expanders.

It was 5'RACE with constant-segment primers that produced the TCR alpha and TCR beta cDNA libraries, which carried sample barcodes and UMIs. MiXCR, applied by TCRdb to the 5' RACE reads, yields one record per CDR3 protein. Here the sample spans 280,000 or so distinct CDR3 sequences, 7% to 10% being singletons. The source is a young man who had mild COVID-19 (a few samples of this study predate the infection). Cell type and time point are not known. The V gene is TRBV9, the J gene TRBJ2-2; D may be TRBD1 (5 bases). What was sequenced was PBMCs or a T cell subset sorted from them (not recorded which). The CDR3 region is CASSLSSRVDTGELFF. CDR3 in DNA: TGTGCCAGCAGCCTTTCCTCCAGGGTGGACACCGGGGAGCTGTTTTTT.